This T cell receptor beta chain emerged from a study of ipilimumab plus nivolumab after autologous stem cell transplantation. Study-level points and caveats: The authors say TCR, Treg and microbiome findings warrant further study.

The data were produced by immunoSEQ multiplex PCR, yet TCRdb's version contains in-frame clones alone and is incomplete. The sample includes tens of thousands of clones, over 90% of them seen just once. Ipilimumab, 1 mg/kg, started 14 to 28 days after autologous transplant. CDR1 and CDR2 from the germline V gene are SGHAT and FQNNGV. The CDR3 covers 16 residues. The V and J ends lost 0 bases and 3 bases, in that order; junction bases with no gene match: 4. Turning to this clone: The antigen is not known.

This chain connects TRBV11-2 to TRBJ2-1, with 8 bases lining up with TRBD1. The receptor comes from a male donor with multiple myeloma. The material was PBMCs, obtained in a trial of ipilimumab plus nivolumab as post-transplant consolidation. For the CDR3, the DNA is TGTGCCAGCAGCTTAGATGCAGGGGGCTTCTACAATGAGCAGTTCTTC. It is translated as CASSLDAGGFYNEQFF.